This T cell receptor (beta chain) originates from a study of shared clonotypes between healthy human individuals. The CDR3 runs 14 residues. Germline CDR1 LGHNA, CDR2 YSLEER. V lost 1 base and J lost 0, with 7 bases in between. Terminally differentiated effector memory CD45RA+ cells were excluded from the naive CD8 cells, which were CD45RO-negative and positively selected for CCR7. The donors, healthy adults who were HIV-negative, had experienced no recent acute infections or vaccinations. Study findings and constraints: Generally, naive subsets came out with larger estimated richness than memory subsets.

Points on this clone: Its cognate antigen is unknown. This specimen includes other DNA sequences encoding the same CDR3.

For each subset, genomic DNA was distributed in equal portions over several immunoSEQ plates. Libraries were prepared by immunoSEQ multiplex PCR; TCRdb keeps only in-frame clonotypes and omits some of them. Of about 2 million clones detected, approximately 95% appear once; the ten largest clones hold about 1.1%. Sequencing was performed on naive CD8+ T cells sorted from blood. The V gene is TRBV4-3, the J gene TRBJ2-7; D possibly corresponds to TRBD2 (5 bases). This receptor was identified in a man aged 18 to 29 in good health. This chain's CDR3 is CASSQVGSSYEQYF. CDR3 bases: TGCGCCAGCAGCCAAGTTGGGAGCTCCTACGAGCAGTACTTC.